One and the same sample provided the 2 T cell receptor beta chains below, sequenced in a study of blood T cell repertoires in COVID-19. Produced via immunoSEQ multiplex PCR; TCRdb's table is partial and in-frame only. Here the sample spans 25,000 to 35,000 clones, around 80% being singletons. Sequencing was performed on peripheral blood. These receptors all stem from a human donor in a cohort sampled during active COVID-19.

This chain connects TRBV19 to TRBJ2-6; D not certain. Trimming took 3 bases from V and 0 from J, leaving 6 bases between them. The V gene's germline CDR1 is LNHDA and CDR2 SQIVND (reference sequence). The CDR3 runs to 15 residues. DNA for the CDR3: TGTGCCAGTAGTATCCAGAACTCTGGGGCCAACGTCCTGACTTTC. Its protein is CASSIQNSGANVLTF.

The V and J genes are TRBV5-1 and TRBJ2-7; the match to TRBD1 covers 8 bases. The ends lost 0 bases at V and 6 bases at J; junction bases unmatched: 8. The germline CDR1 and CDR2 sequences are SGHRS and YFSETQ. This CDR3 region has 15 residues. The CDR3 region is CASSLGQGALGEQYF. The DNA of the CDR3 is TGCGCCAGCAGCTTGGGCCAGGGGGCGCTCGGCGAGCAGTACTTC.